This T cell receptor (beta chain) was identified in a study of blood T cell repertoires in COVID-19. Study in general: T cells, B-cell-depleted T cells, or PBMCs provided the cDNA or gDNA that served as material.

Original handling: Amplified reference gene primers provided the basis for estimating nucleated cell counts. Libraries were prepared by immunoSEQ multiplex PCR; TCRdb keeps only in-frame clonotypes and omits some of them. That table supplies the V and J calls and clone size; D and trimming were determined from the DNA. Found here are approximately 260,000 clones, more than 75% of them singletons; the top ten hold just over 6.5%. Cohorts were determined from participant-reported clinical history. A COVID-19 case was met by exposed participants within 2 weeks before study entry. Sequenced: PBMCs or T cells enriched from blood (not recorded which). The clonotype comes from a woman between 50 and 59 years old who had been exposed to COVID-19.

The DNA of the CDR3 is TGTGCCAGCAGTGAGGGGGGACGGAGCTCCGAGCAGTACTTC. Its protein is CASSEGGRSSEQYF. The chain links TRBV2 to TRBJ2-7, with a weak D call TRBD2 (6 bases). V lost 3 bases, J lost 6 bases, and 15 bases lay in between. From germline, CDR1 is SNHLY and CDR2 FYNNEI. This CDR3 contains 14 residues.